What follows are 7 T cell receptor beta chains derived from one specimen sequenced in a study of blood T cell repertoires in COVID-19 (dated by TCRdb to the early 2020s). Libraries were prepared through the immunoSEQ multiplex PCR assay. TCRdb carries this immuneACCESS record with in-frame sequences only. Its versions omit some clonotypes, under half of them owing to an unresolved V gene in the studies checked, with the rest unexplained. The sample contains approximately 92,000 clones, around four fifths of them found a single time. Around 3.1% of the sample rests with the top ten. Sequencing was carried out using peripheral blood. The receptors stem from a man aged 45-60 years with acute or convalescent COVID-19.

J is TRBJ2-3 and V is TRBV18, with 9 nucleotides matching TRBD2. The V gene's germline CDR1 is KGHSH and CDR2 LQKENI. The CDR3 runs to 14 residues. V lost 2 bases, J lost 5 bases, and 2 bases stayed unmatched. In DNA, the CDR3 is TGTGCCAGCTCACCATCTAGCGGGGAAGATACGCAGTATTTT. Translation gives CASSPSSGEDTQYF.

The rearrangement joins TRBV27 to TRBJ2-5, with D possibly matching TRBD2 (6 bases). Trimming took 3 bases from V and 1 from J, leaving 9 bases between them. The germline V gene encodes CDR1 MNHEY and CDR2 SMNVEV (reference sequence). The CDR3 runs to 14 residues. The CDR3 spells CASSFIGGQETQYF. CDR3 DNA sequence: TGTGCCAGCAGTTTTATCGGGGGCCAAGAGACCCAGTACTTC.

The CDR3 DNA reads as TGTGCCAGCTCACCCGGGACAGGGCCCGAGCAGTACTTC. This translates into CASSPGTGPEQYF. J is TRBJ2-7 and V is TRBV18; 9 nucleotides match TRBD1. J lost 6 bases, V lost 3 bases, and 3 bases had no gene match. The CDR3 covers 13 residues. CDR1 is KGHSH and CDR2 is LQKENI in the germline V gene.

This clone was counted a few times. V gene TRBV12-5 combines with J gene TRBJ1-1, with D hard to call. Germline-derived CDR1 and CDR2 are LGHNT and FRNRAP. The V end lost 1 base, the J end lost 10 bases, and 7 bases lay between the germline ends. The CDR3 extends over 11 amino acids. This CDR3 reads CASGLGTRAFF. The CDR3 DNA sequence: TGTGCTAGTGGTTTGGGCACCAGAGCTTTCTTT.

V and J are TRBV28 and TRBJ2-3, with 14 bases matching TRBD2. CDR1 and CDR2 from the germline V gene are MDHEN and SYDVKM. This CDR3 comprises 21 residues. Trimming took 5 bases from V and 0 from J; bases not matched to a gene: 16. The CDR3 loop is CASSPRRAGTSGSSSTDTQYF. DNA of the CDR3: TGTGCCAGCAGTCCCCGCCGGGCCGGGACTAGCGGGAGCAGTAGCACAGATACGCAGTATTTT.

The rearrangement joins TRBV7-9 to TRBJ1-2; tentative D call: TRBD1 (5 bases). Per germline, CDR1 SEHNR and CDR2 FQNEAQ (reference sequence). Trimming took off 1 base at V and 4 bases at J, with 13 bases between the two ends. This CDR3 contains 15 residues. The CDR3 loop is CASSLGLTGTYGYTF. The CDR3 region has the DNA TGTGCCAGCAGCTTAGGCTTAACAGGAACCTATGGCTACACCTTC.

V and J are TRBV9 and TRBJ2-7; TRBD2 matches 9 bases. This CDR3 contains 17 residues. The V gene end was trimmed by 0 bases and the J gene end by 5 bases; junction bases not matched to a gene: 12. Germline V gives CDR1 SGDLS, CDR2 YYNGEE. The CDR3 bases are TGTGCCAGCAGCGTAGCCCCGGGGTCGCGGGAGGGAAACGAGCAGTACTTC. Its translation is CASSVAPGSREGNEQYF.